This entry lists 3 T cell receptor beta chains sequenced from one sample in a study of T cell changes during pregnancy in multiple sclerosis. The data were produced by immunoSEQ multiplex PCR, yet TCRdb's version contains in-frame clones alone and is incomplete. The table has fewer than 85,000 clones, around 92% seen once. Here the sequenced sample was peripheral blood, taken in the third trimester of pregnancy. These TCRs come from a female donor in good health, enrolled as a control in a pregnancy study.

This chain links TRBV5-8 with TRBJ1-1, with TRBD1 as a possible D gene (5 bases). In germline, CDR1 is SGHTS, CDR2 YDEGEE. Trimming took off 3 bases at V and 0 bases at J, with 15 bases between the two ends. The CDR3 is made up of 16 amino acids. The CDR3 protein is CASSWTQGSMNTEAFF. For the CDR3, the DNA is TGTGCCAGCAGCTGGACCCAGGGCAGTATGAACACTGAAGCTTTCTTT.

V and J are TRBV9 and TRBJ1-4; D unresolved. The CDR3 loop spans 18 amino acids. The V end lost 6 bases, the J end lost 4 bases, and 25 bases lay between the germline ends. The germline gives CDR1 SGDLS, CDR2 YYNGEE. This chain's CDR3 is CASMSLSQGPRLNEKLFF. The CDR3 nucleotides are TGTGCCAGCATGAGCCTCTCACAAGGCCCAAGACTTAATGAAAAACTGTTTTTT.

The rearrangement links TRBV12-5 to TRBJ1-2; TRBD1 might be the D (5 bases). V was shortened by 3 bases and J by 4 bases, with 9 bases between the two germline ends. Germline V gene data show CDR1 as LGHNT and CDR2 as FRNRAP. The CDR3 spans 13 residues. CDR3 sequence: CASGFGRGYGYTF. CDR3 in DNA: TGTGCTAGTGGTTTTGGAAGGGGCTATGGCTACACCTTC.